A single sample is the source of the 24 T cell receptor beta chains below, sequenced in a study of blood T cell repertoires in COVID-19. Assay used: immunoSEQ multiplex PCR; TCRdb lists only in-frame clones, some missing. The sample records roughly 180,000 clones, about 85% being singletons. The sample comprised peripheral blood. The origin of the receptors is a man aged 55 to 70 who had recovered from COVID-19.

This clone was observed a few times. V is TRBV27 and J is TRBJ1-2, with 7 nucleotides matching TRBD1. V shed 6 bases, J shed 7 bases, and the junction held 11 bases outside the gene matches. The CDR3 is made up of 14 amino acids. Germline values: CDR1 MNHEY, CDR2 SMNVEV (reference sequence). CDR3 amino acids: CASSKDPTGSGYTF. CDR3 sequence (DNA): TGTGCCAGCAGCAAGGACCCGACAGGGTCTGGCTACACCTTC.

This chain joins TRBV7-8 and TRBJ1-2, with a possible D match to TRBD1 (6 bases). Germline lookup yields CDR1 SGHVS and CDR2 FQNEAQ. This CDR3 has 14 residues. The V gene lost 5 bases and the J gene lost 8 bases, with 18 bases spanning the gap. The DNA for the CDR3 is TGTGCCAGCAGCGCCCTGGGGGGGCAGGGAGGCTACACCTTC. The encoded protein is CASSALGGQGGYTF. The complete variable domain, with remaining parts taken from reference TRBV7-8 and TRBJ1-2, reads GAGVSQSPRYKVAKRGQDVALRCDPISGHVSLFWYQQALGQGPEFLTYFQNEAQLDKSGLPSDRFFAERPEGSVSTLKIQRTQQEDSAVYLCASSALGGQGGYTFGSGTRLTVV.

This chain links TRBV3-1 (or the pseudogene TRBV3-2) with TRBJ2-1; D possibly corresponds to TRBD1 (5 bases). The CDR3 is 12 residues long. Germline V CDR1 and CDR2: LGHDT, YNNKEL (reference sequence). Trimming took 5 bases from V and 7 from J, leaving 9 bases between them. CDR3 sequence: CASSGRENEQFF. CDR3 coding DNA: TGTGCCAGCAGCGGCAGGGAAAATGAGCAGTTCTTC.

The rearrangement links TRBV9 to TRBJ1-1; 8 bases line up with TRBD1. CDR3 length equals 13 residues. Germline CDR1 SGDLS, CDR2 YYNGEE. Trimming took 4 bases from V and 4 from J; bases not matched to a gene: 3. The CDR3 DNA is TGTGCCAGCAGCAACAGGGGGGGCACTGAAGCTTTCTTT. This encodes CASSNRGGTEAFF.

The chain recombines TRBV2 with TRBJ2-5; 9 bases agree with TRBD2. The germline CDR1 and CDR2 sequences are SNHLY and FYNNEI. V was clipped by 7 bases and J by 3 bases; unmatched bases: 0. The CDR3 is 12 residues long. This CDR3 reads CASTSGEETQYF. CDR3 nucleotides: TGTGCCAGCACTAGCGGGGAAGAGACCCAGTACTTC.

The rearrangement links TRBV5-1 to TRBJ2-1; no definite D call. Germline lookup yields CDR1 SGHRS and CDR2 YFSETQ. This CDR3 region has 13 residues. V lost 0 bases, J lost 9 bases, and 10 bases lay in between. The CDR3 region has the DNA TGCGCCAGCAGCTTGGGGGCTGGGCCTGAGCAGTTCTTC. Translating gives CASSLGAGPEQFF.

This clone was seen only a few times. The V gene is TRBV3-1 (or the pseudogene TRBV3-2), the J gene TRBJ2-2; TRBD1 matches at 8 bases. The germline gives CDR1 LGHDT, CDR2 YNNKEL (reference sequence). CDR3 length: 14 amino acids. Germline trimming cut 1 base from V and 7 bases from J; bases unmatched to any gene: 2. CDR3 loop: CASSQATGVGELFF. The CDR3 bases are TGTGCCAGCAGCCAAGCGACAGGGGTCGGGGAGCTGTTTTTT.

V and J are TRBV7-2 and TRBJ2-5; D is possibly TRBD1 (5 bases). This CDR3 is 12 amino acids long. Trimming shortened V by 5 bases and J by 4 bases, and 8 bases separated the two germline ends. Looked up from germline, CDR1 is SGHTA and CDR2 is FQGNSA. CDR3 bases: TGTGCCAGCAGCGAAACAGGAGAGACCCAGTACTTC. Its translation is CASSETGETQYF.

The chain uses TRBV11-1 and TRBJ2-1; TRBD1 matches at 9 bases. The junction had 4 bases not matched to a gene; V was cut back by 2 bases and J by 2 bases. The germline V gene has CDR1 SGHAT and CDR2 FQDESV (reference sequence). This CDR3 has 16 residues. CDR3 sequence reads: CASSLRTGVTYNEQFF. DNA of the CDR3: TGTGCCAGCAGCTTAAGGACAGGGGTCACCTACAATGAGCAGTTCTTC.

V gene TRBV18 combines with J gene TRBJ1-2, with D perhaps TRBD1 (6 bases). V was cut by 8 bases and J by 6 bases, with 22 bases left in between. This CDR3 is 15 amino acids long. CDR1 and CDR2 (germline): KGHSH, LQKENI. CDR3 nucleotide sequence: TGTGCCAGCACCACGTCGGCGGACAGCTATCATGGCTACACCTTC. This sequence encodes CASTTSADSYHGYTF.

Here the CDR3 DNA reads TGTGCCAGCAGCTTAACCCAGGGGGCCGAGAATGAGCAGTTCTTC. This codes for CASSLTQGAENEQFF. The gene calls are TRBV5-4 and TRBJ2-1; TRBD1 matches at 8 bases. The CDR3 sequence is 15 residues long. Germline CDR1 is SGHNT and CDR2 is YYREEE (reference sequence). V lost 2 bases, J lost 7 bases, and 8 bases stayed unmatched.

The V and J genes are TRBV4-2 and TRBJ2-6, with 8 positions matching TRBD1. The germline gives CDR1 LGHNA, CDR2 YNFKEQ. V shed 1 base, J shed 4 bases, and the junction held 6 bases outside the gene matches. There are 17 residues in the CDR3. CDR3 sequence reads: CASSQVDRGAGANVLTF. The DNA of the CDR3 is TGTGCCAGCAGCCAAGTTGACAGGGGTGCCGGGGCCAACGTCCTGACTTTC.

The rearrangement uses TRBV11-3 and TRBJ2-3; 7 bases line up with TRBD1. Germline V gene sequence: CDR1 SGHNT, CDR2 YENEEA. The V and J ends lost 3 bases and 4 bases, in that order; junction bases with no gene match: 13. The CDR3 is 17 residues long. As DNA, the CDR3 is TGTGCCAGCAGCTTTGGGCGGGCGACAGGGAGTCCAGATACGCAGTATTTT. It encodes CASSFGRATGSPDTQYF.

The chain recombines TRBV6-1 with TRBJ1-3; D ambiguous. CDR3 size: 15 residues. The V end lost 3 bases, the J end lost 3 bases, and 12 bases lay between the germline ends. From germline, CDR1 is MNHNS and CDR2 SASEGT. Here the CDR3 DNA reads TGTGCCAGCAGTGACAGTTTGCACCTTGGAAACACCATATATTTT. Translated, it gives CASSDSLHLGNTIYF.

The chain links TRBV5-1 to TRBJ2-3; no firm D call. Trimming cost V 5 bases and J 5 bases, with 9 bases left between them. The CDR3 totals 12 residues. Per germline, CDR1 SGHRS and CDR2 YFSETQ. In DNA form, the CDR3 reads TGCGCCAGCAGTCTAGAGTTAGATACGCAGTATTTT. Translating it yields CASSLELDTQYF.

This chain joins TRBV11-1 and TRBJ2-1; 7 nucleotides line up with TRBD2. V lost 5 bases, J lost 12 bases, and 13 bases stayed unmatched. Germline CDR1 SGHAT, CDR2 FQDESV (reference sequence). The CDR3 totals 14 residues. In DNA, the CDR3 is TGTGCCAGCAGCCTAAAAGCCGGGACTACCGGGCAGTTCTTC. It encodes CASSLKAGTTGQFF.

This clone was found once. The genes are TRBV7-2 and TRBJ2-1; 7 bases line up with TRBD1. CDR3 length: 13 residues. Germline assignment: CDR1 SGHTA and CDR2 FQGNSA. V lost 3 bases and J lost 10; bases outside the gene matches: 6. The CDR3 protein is CASSFDRVQEQFF. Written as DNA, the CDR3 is TGTGCCAGCAGCTTCGACAGGGTTCAAGAGCAGTTCTTC.

This CDR3 reads CASSVTGLREETQYF. The CDR3 DNA sequence: TGTGCCAGCAGCGTGACGGGACTTCGGGAAGAGACCCAGTACTTC. The chain uses TRBV9 and TRBJ2-5; the D gene is possibly TRBD2 (6 bases). V dropped 2 bases and J dropped 3 bases, with 14 bases sitting between them. This CDR3 is built from 15 residues. Germline lookup yields CDR1 SGDLS and CDR2 YYNGEE.

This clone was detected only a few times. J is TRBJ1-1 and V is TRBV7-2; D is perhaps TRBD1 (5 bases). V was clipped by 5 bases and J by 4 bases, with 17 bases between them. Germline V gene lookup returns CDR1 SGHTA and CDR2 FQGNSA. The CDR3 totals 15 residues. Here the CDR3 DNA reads TGTGCCAGCAGCCCATCTCCAGTGGGGGGCACTGAAGCTTTCTTT. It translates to CASSPSPVGGTEAFF.

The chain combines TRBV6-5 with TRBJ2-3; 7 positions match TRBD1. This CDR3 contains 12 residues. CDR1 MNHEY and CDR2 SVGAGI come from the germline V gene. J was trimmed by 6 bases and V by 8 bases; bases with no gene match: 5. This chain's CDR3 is CASGRGLDTQYF. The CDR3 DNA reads TGTGCCAGCGGCAGGGGGTTGGATACGCAGTATTTT.

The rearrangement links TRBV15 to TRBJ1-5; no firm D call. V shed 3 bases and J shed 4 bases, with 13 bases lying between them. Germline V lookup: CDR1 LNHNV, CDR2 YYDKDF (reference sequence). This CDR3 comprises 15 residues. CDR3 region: CATSSLGRENQPQHF. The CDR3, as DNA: TGTGCCACCAGCAGCCTGGGGAGGGAGAATCAGCCCCAGCATTTT.

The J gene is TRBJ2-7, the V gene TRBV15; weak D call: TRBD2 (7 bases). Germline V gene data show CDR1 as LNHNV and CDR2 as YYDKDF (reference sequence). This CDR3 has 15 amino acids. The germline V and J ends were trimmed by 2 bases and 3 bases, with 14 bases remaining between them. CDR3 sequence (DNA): TGTGCCACCAGCAGATCAGGGGAGGGAATCTACGAGCAGTACTTC. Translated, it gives CATSRSGEGIYEQYF.

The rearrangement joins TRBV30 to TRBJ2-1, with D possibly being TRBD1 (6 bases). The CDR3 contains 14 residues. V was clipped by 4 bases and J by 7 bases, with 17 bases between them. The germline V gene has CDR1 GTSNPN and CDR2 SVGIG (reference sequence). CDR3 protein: CAWTLGAGENEQFF. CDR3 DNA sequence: TGTGCCTGGACCCTTGGGGCAGGGGAGAATGAGCAGTTCTTC. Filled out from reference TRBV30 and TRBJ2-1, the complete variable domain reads SQTIHQWPATLVQPVGSPLSLECTVEGTSNPNLYWYRQAAGRGLQLLFYSVGIGQISSEVPQNLSASRPQDRQFILSSKKLLLSDSGFYLCAWTLGAGENEQFFGPGTRLTVL.

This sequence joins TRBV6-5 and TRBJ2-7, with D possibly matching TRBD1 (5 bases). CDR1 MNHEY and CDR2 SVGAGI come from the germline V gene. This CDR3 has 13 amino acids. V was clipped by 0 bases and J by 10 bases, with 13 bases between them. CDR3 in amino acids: CASSYSSQGFQYF. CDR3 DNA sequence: TGTGCCAGCAGTTACTCGAGTCAGGGATTTCAGTACTTC.